This entry lists 9 T cell receptor beta chains sequenced from one sample in a study of technical replicates of blood from several donors. Sequencing used immunoSEQ multiplex PCR; TCRdb keeps in-frame clones, though not all of them. Of tens of thousands of clones listed, just over 90% were seen once; the top ten hold around 4%. The sample taken for sequencing was PBMCs. The receptor set was obtained from a human donor in good health. Some clones in this sample may be carry-over from other donors' samples.

The rearrangement uses TRBV2 and TRBJ1-5; D gene unclear. The CDR3 totals 13 residues. The germline V gene has CDR1 SNHLY and CDR2 FYNNEI. Trimming pared 2 bases from V and 5 bases from J, leaving 7 bases between. This chain's CDR3 is CASSEQRDQPQHF. Written as DNA, the CDR3 is TGTGCCAGCAGTGAACAGAGGGATCAGCCCCAGCATTTT.

The chain is built from TRBV2 and TRBJ1-5; the D is unclear. From germline, CDR1 is SNHLY and CDR2 FYNNEI. V shed 3 bases and J shed 8 bases, with 14 bases lying between them. The CDR3 loop spans 14 amino acids. The CDR3 DNA reads TGTGCCAGCAGTGAGGTGGCAGTTCTCGAGCCCCAGCATTTT. Its translation is CASSEVAVLEPQHF.

The CDR3: CAISDGTGGGYTF. CDR3 in DNA: TGTGCCATCAGTGATGGGACAGGGGGCGGCTACACCTTC. This rearrangement joins TRBV10-3 to TRBJ1-2; 12 bases match TRBD1. V lost 3 bases and J lost 8; bases outside the gene matches: 1. Germline CDR1 is ENHRY and CDR2 is SYGVKD. The CDR3 totals 13 residues.

The CDR3 DNA sequence: TGTGCCAGCAGTTATTCCTATAGCGGGAGTACGTACTTC. Protein sequence: CASSYSYSGSTYF. The chain joins TRBV6-5 to TRBJ2-7, with 9 positions matching TRBD2. Trimming removed 3 bases from V and 12 bases from J; junction bases left unmatched: 9. Germline CDR1 MNHEY, CDR2 SVGAGI. The CDR3 runs to 13 residues.

The CDR3 DNA sequence: TGTGCCAGCAGCTTCCCGGGTCGGAATCAGCCCCAGCATTTT. Its protein is CASSFPGRNQPQHF. This chain links TRBV11-2 with TRBJ1-5; D not resolved. With 3 bases removed from V and 4 bases from J, the gap between germline ends came to 10 bases. Germline V lookup: CDR1 SGHAT, CDR2 FQNNGV. This CDR3 spans 14 amino acids.

This chain uses TRBV9 with TRBJ1-1; D gene unclear. V lost 2 bases, J lost 9 bases, and 17 bases lay in between. CDR1 is SGDLS and CDR2 is YYNGEE in the germline V gene. The CDR3 contains 14 residues. The DNA for the CDR3 is TGTGCCAGCAGCGTTGACATCAATGTCGTTCAAGCTTTCTTT. It specifies CASSVDINVVQAFF.

The J gene is TRBJ2-6, the V gene TRBV10-3; D unresolved. The germline V gene has CDR1 ENHRY and CDR2 SYGVKD. The V end was cut by 9 bases, the J end by 4 bases, with 7 bases between. CDR3 length equals 12 residues. CDR3 sequence reads: CAMAGGANVLTF. As DNA, the CDR3 is TGTGCCATGGCAGGAGGGGCCAACGTCCTGACTTTC.

The genes are TRBV6-1 and TRBJ2-2, with 8 bases that match TRBD2. The CDR3 length is 14 residues. Germline lookup yields CDR1 MNHNS and CDR2 SASEGT. The ends lost 8 bases at V and 7 bases at J; junction bases unmatched: 9. The CDR3 DNA sequence: TGTGCCAGCCTGCTTAGCGGGGAAGGCGGGGAGCTGTTTTTT. Translation gives CASLLSGEGGELFF.

This rearrangement joins TRBV11-2 to TRBJ1-2, with D possibly being TRBD1 (6 bases). The V end lost 1 base, the J end lost 5 bases, and 17 bases lay between the germline ends. Germline V gene data show CDR1 as SGHAT and CDR2 as FQNNGV. The CDR3 is 16 amino acids. CDR3: CASSLGRTDSSYGYTF. DNA of the CDR3: TGTGCCAGCAGCTTAGGAAGGACAGATTCATCTTATGGCTACACCTTC.